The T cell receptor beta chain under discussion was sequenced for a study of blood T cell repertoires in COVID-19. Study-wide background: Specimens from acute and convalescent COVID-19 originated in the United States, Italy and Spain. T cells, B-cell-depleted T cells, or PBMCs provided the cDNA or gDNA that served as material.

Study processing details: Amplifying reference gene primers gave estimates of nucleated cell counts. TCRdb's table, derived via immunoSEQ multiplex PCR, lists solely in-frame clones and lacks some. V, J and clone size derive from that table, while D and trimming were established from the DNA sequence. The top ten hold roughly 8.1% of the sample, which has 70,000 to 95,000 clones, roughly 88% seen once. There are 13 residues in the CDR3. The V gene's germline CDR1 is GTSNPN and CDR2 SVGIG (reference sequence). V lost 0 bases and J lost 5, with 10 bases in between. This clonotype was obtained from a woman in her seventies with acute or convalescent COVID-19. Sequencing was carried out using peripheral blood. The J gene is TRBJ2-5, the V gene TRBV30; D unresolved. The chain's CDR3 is CAWSVSLWETQYF. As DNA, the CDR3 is TGTGCCTGGAGTGTAAGCTTGTGGGAGACCCAGTACTTC.